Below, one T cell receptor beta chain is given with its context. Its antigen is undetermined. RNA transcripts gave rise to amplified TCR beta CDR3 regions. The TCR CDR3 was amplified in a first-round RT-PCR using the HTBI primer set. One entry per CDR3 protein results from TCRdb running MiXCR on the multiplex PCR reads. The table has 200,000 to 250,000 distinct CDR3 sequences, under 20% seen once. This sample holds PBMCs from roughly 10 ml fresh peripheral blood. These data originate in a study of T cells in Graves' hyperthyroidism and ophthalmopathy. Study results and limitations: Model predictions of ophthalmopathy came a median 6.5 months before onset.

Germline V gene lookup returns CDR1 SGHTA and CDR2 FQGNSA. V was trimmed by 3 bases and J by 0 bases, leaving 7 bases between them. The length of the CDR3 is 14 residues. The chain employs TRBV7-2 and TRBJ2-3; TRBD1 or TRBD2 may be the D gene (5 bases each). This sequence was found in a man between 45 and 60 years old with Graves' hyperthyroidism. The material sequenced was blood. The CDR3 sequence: CASSFWDSTDTQYF. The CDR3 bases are TGTGCCAGCAGCTTTTGGGACAGCACAGATACGCAGTATTTT.